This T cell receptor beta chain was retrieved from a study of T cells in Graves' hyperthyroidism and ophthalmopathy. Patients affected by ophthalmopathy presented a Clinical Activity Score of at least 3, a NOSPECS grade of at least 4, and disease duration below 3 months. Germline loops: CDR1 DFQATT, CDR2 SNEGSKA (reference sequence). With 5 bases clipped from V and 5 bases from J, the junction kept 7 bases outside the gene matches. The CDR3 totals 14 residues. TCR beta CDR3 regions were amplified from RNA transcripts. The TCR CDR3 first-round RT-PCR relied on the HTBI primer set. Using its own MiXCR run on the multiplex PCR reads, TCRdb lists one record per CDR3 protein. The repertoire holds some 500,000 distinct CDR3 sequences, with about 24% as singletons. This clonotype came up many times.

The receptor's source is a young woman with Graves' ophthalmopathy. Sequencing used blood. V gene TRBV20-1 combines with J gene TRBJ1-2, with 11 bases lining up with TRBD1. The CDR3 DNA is TGCAGTGCTCGCGGACAGGGGGCAGGGTATGGCTACACCTTC. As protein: CSARGQGAGYGYTF.